The rows below give T cell receptor beta chains drawn from one sample of a study of radiation and T cells in renal cell carcinoma. TCRdb's table, derived via immunoSEQ multiplex PCR, lists solely in-frame clones and lacks some. The table lists about 83,000 clones, 83% of them singletons. The sample was blood, taken from a patient whose treatment included radiotherapy and nephrectomy. Every receptor here comes from a woman aged 55 to 70 with renal cell carcinoma. Each CDR3 is given with its conserved first and last residue. A D gene is named only where the DNA matches it firmly. A row's size may be missing; if present it is once, few, many or a size class.

TRBD2	TRBJ2-2	NA	TRBV15	16	TGTGCCACCAGCAGAGCGGGGGGAATTAACACCGGGGAGCTGTTTTTT	CATSRAGGINTGELFF
TRBD1	TRBJ1-1	NA	TRBV10-3	15	TGTGCCATCAGTGTAGGGACAGGGTATTCAGCTGAAGCTTTCTTT	CAISVGTGYSAEAFF
NA	TRBJ2-1	NA	TRBV11-2	14	TGTGCCAGCACCAGCCGCCTAGTCGGAAATGAGCAGTTCTTC	CASTSRLVGNEQFF
NA	TRBJ1-4	NA	TRBV5-1	16	TGCGCCAGCAGCTTGGCTCGCGACAGAAATAATGAAAAACTGTTTTTT	CASSLARDRNNEKLFF
TRBD1	TRBJ2-3	once	TRBV4-1	15	TGCGCCAGCAGCCTGACAGGGTTGCATACAGATACGCAGTATTTT	CASSLTGLHTDTQYF
NA	TRBJ1-5	NA	TRBV27	14	TGTGCCAGCAGTTGGGGGGGCGGCAATCAGCCCCAGCATTTT	CASSWGGGNQPQHF
NA	TRBJ2-7	NA	TRBV28	14	TGTGCCAGCAGTTTACCCAGGGGAGTCTACGAGCAGTACTTC	CASSLPRGVYEQYF
NA	TRBJ2-3	NA	TRBV27	13	TGTGCCAGCAGTCTTGCCAGGCGGGATACGCAGTATTTT	CASSLARRDTQYF
NA	TRBJ2-1	NA	TRBV11-2	15	TGTGCCAGCAGGTTCGAACCGGGGTCCTACAATGAGCAGTTCTTC	CASRFEPGSYNEQFF
NA	TRBJ2-6	many	TRBV9	17	TGTGCCAGCAGCGTAGGGTCCTCGCCCTCTGGGGCCAACGTCCTGACTTTC	CASSVGSSPSGANVLTF
TRBD1	TRBJ2-7	NA	TRBV28	16	TGTGCCAGCAGTTTAAAGTCGGGCAGGGGGCAGTTGGAGCAGTACTTC	CASSLKSGRGQLEQYF
NA	TRBJ2-1	few	TRBV9	15	TGTGCCAGCAGTCCCTTTGGGCGATTAGGCGATGAGCAGTTCTTC	CASSPFGRLGDEQFF
NA	TRBJ2-5	NA	TRBV27	16	TGTGCCAGCAGTTTTAGAATTACTAGGATAGGAGAGACCCAGTACTTC	CASSFRITRIGETQYF
NA	TRBJ2-1	NA	TRBV7-2	12	TGTGCCAGCAGCTTCGGGAACAATGAGCAGTTCTTC	CASSFGNNEQFF
NA	TRBJ2-7	NA	TRBV29-1	13	TGCAGCGTTCAGAAGCAGGTAGCCTACGAGCAGTACTTC	CSVQKQVAYEQYF
NA	TRBJ2-5	NA	TRBV7-3	16	TGTGCCAGCAGCCCGTCTGGCTCCTCTGGCCAAGAGACCCAGTACTTC	CASSPSGSSGQETQYF
NA	TRBJ2-1	NA	TRBV5-6	17	TGTGCCAGCAGCTTCGGTAGGCGAAGCGGGCCTTACAATGAGCAGTTCTTC	CASSFGRRSGPYNEQFF
TRBD1	TRBJ1-1	NA	TRBV28	13	TGTGCCAGCACCCGGACAGGCCCCCCCGAAGCTTTCTTT	CASTRTGPPEAFF
TRBD2	TRBJ2-1	NA	TRBV4-3	19	TGCGCCAGCAGCCAATGGGCCCCAGGTTCGCGGGAGGGTCCTCCACCGCAGTTCTTC	CASSQWAPGSREGPPPQFF
NA	TRBJ2-3	NA	TRBV27	12	TGTGCCAGCAGCGACGGGACAGATACGCAGTATTTT	CASSDGTDTQYF
NA	TRBJ2-1	NA	TRBV30	11	TGTGCCTGGAGTCAGCGCAATGAGCAGTTCTTC	CAWSQRNEQFF
NA	TRBJ2-7	once	TRBV27	14	TGTGCCAGCAGTTTACTCGGGAGCCGCTACGAGCAGTACTTC	CASSLLGSRYEQYF
NA	TRBJ2-2	once	TRBV7-3	14	TGTGCCAGCAGCTTATCCCGGGACACCGGGGAGCTGTTTTTT	CASSLSRDTGELFF
TRBD2	TRBJ2-2	NA	TRBV6-1	15	TGTGCCAGCAGTATTACTAGCGGGAGTAGCGGGGAGCTGTTTTTT	CASSITSGSSGELFF
NA	TRBJ1-4	NA	TRBV7-2	15	TGTGCCAGCAGCTTAGAGGGCCAGGGTTACGAAAAACTGTTTTTT	CASSLEGQGYEKLFF
NA	TRBJ1-1	NA	TRBV6-5	13	TGTGCCAGCAGTTTGACAGGCCCGGCTGGGGCTTTCTTT	CASSLTGPAGAFF
TRBD1	TRBJ1-2	NA	TRBV7-6	17	TGTGCCAGCAGCTCAGGCCGTGAAAGGGGGCGCATTTATGGCTACACCTTC	CASSSGRERGRIYGYTF
TRBD2	TRBJ2-1	NA	TRBV5-6	15	TGTGCCAGCAGCTTGGGCGCTAGCGGGGGGGCCGGTCGGTTCTTC	CASSLGASGGAGRFF
TRBD2	TRBJ2-3	few	TRBV15	15	TGTGCCACCCAAACTAGCGGGGGAAAGACAGATACGCAGTATTTT	CATQTSGGKTDTQYF
NA	TRBJ1-4	NA	TRBV4-2	17	TGTGCCAGCAGCCAAGGGGGCAGAGCCGCTCTAAATGAAAAACTGTTTTTT	CASSQGGRAALNEKLFF
NA	TRBJ2-5	NA	TRBV7-9	15	TGTGCCAGCAGCCAGAGACAGGCGAATCAAGAGACCCAGTACTTC	CASSQRQANQETQYF
NA	TRBJ1-4	NA	TRBV28	14	TGTGCCAGCAGCCCCAGTAGAGTGGGTGAAAAACTGTTTTTT	CASSPSRVGEKLFF
NA	TRBJ1-2	once	TRBV28	15	TGTGCCAGCAGTCCCCCCGGGGCCCTAATGGATGGCTACACCTTC	CASSPPGALMDGYTF
NA	TRBJ2-2	NA	TRBV11-3	14	TGTGCCAGCAGCTCTGGACGGAGCACCGGGGAGCTGTTTTTT	CASSSGRSTGELFF
NA	TRBJ2-3	NA	TRBV28	17	TGTGCCAGCAGTTTAATGTTCCGGGGCCTTAGCACAGATACGCAGTATTTT	CASSLMFRGLSTDTQYF
NA	TRBJ1-2	NA	TRBV9	10	TGTGCCAGCAGCTGGGACGGCTACACCTTC	CASSWDGYTF
TRBD2	TRBJ2-3	once	TRBV6-6	15	TGTGCCAGCAGGTCACTAGCGGGGGTTGCAGATACGCAGTATTTT	CASRSLAGVADTQYF
NA	TRBJ2-6	once	TRBV19	14	TGTGCCAGTAGACGACCCTCTGGGGCCAACGTCCTGACTTTC	CASRRPSGANVLTF
NA	TRBJ1-1	few	TRBV4-2	13	TGTGCCAGCAGCCAAGGAAAAGGCACTGAAGCTTTCTTT	CASSQGKGTEAFF
TRBD1	TRBJ1-1	few	TRBV28	13	TGTGCCAGCAGTTATGTGACAGGGTCCGAAGCTTTCTTT	CASSYVTGSEAFF
TRBD1	TRBJ2-3	NA	TRBV9	16	TGTGCCAGCAGCTTCCGGGACAGACTAACAGGGGATACGCAGTATTTT	CASSFRDRLTGDTQYF
TRBD1	TRBJ2-1	NA	TRBV15	14	TGTGCCACCAGCAGAGGGGACAGGGGTAATGAGCAGTTCTTC	CATSRGDRGNEQFF
NA	TRBJ1-2	NA	TRBV5-4	14	TGTGCCAGCAGCTTCCGAGGGGCCTTCTATGGCTACACCTTC	CASSFRGAFYGYTF
NA	TRBJ2-7	NA	TRBV6-6	13	TGTGCCAGCAGTCGATCGACAGCCTACGAGCAGTACTTC	CASSRSTAYEQYF
NA	TRBJ1-2	NA	TRBV4-1	16	TGCGCCAGCAGCCAAGGTATATCGGGTCGGAACTATGGCTACACCTTC	CASSQGISGRNYGYTF
NA	TRBJ1-5	NA	TRBV28	12	TGTGCCAGCACAGAGCTTAATCAGCCCCAGCATTTT	CASTELNQPQHF
NA	TRBJ1-3	NA	TRBV19	16	TGTGCCAGTTATTCCCAGGGAGCCTCCTCTGGAAACACCATATATTTT	CASYSQGASSGNTIYF